Below are 22 T cell receptor beta chains sequenced from a single sample in a study of spatial heterogeneity in lung cancer. TCRdb processed the 5' RACE reads anew with MiXCR; each CDR3 protein has one entry. The table shows several thousand distinct CDR3 sequences, with about 5.8% occurring only once. Study-level results: One measure, the expanded intratumoral alpha and beta TCR count, tracked tumor mutation counts.

Time point defined: sample taken at primary tumor resection. Their specific antigens are unknown. The sequences come from lung tumor tissue, collected at surgery. The source is a male donor with early-stage non-small cell lung cancer.

This clonotype was seen more than once but under ten times. The chain employs TRBV28 and TRBJ1-6; TRBD1 agrees at 9 bases. V lost 4 bases and J lost 10; bases outside the gene matches: 5. Germline loops: CDR1 MDHEN, CDR2 SYDVKM. CDR3 size: 14 residues. The CDR3 loop is CASSSGTGWSPLHF. The CDR3 nucleotides read TGTGCCAGCAGTTCCGGGACAGGGTGGTCACCCCTCCACTTT.

Concerning this clonotype itself: A read error may explain this, as a much larger clone is one base away. The genes are TRBV20-1 and TRBJ2-7; D possibly uses TRBD1 or TRBD2 (5 bases each). This CDR3 region has 15 residues. The ends were cut back, 0 bases at V and 2 bases at J, with 14 bases in the middle. The germline CDR1 and CDR2 sequences are DFQATT and SNEGSKA (reference sequence). CDR3 sequence: CSARDLDGAPYEQYF. The CDR3 bases are TGCAGTGCTAGAGATTTGGACGGGGCCCCCTACGAGCAGTACTTC.

Relative to its sample, this clonotype is medium-sized. The chain combines TRBV5-5 with TRBJ1-2, with 8 bases matching TRBD1. The CDR3 covers 17 residues. The germline V gene encodes CDR1 SGHKS and CDR2 YYEKEE (reference sequence). After removal of 0 bases from V and 0 bases from J, the junction contained 7 bases not matched to a gene. The chain's CDR3 is CASSLVAGGLSNYGYTF. DNA of the CDR3: TGTGCCAGCAGCTTGGTGGCAGGGGGCCTATCTAACTATGGCTACACCTTC.

This clonotype is labeled medium-sized. The chain is built from TRBV7-2 and TRBJ1-5; D may be TRBD1 (5 bases). V shed 1 base and J shed 4 bases, with 8 bases lying between them. This CDR3 is 14 amino acids long. CDR1 SGHTA and CDR2 FQGNSA come from the germline V gene. CDR3 DNA sequence: TGTGCCAGCAGCTTAGGGGCAGGGAATCAGCCCCAGCATTTT. Translation: CASSLGAGNQPQHF.

This clonotype is categorized as medium-sized. The chain carries TRBV6-5 and TRBJ2-3; 8 nucleotides align to TRBD2. CDR1 and CDR2 from the germline V gene are MNHEY and SVGAGI. V shed 6 bases, J shed 3 bases, and the junction held 5 bases outside the gene matches. The CDR3 spans 14 residues. The CDR3 loop reads CASSGLAFTDTQYF. The CDR3 DNA sequence: TGTGCCAGCAGCGGACTAGCTTTTACAGATACGCAGTATTTT.

Many counts were recorded for this clonotype. The gene calls are TRBV5-6 and TRBJ1-5; D is unresolved. The V end lost 0 bases, the J end lost 5 bases, and 3 bases lay between the germline ends. The V gene's germline CDR1 is SGHDT and CDR2 YYEEEE. The CDR3 spans 12 residues. CDR3 bases: TGTGCCAGCAGCTTGGCTGATCAGCCCCAGCATTTT. This translates into CASSLADQPQHF.

The sample holds a few counts of this clonotype. This rearrangement joins TRBV11-2 to TRBJ2-1, with TRBD2 matching 9 bases. Germline V lookup: CDR1 SGHAT, CDR2 FQNNGV. V gave up 1 base and J gave up 0 bases; unmatched junction bases: 4. This CDR3 is built from 17 residues. The CDR3 reads CASSLVRGGASYNEQFF. The CDR3 DNA is TGTGCCAGCAGCTTAGTTCGCGGGGGGGCCTCCTACAATGAGCAGTTCTTC.

The gene calls are TRBV7-9 and TRBJ2-3, with 12 bases lining up with TRBD1. CDR1 is SEHNR, CDR2 FQNEAQ, per germline (reference sequence). After removal of 5 bases from V and 9 bases from J, the junction contained 9 bases not matched to a gene. The CDR3 has 15 amino acids. The CDR3 DNA follows: TGTGCCAGCAGCGAGACGGGACAGGGGGCCAACACGCAGTATTTT. Its translation is CASSETGQGANTQYF.

By frequency in the sample, this clonotype is medium-sized (0.01 to 0.1%). This chain uses TRBV6-6 with TRBJ1-5; D ambiguous. The ends were cut back, 4 bases at V and 0 bases at J, with 13 bases in the middle. Germline values: CDR1 MNHNY, CDR2 SVGAGI (reference sequence). This CDR3 is built from 16 residues. This CDR3 reads CASSSGPAGSNQPQHF. DNA for the CDR3: TGTGCCAGCAGTTCGGGTCCTGCGGGTAGCAATCAGCCCCAGCATTTT.

This clonotype is deemed medium-sized. The chain links TRBV12-3 or TRBV12-4 to TRBJ1-2; 7 bases agree with TRBD1. After removal of 7 bases from V and 4 bases from J, the junction contained 6 bases not matched to a gene. CDR3 size: 13 residues. The CDR3 bases are TGTGCCAGCACGACAGGGTCGGCCTATGGCTACACCTTC. Amino acids: CASTTGSAYGYTF.

This clonotype is labeled medium-sized. The chain is built from TRBV20-1 and TRBJ2-7; D is possibly TRBD1 or TRBD2 (5 bases each). This CDR3 is built from 12 residues. The germline V and J ends were trimmed by 3 bases and 2 bases, with 8 bases remaining between them. Germline values: CDR1 DFQATT, CDR2 SNEGSKA (reference sequence). CDR3 sequence: CSASEGTYEQYF. In nucleotides, the CDR3 is TGCAGTGCTAGTGAGGGGACCTACGAGCAGTACTTC.

The chain uses TRBV18 and TRBJ2-7, with 9 bases aligning to TRBD1. The CDR3 extends over 12 amino acids. Germline CDR1 reads KGHSH; CDR2 reads LQKENI. The V segment lost 4 bases and the J segment 10 bases; nucleotides outside the gene matches: 5. The chain's CDR3 is CASSRDRVDQYF. CDR3 DNA: TGTGCCAGCTCACGGGACAGGGTTGATCAGTACTTC.

This clonotype is medium-sized within its sample. The chain couples TRBV6-6 to TRBJ2-3, with 7 nucleotides matching TRBD1. The germline V gene encodes CDR1 MNHNY and CDR2 SVGAGI (reference sequence). The CDR3 is 15 residues long. Trimming took 6 bases from V and 4 from J; bases not matched to a gene: 10. CDR3 nucleotides: TGTGCCAGCAGGAACTACAGGGGTAACGCAGATACGCAGTATTTT. Its protein is CASRNYRGNADTQYF.

This chain links TRBV28 with TRBJ2-1; 9 nucleotides match TRBD2. With 7 bases clipped from V and 4 bases from J, the junction kept 8 bases outside the gene matches. This CDR3 has 15 amino acids. CDR1 is MDHEN and CDR2 is SYDVKM in the germline V gene. The CDR3 loop is CASIQAGGLYNEQFF. CDR3 bases: TGTGCCAGCATACAAGCGGGGGGCTTGTACAATGAGCAGTTCTTC.

The CDR3 protein is CASSHPGTGECVGYTF. CDR3 sequence (DNA): TGTGCCAGCAGCCACCCCGGGACAGGGGAGTGTGTTGGCTACACCTTC. The chain couples TRBV7-9 to TRBJ1-2, with 10 bases identical to TRBD1. From germline, CDR1 is SEHNR and CDR2 FQNEAQ (reference sequence). The CDR3 is made up of 16 amino acids. V was clipped by 5 bases and J by 7 bases; unmatched bases: 13. Together with reference TRBV7-9 and TRBJ1-2, the CDR3 gives the full variable domain: DTGVSQNPRHKITKRGQNVTFRCDPISEHNRLYWYRQTLGQGPEFLTYFQNEAQLEKSRLLSDRFSAERPKGSFSTLEIQRTEQGDSAMYLCASSHPGTGECVGYTFGSGTRLTVV.

Within the sample, this clonotype is large. The chain recombines TRBV7-2 with TRBJ1-3; D gene unclear. V gave up 7 bases and J gave up 4 bases, with 11 bases separating them. The CDR3 has 13 residues. CDR1 and CDR2 from the germline V gene are SGHTA and FQGNSA. This CDR3 is CASNQGPGNTIYF. CDR3 DNA sequence: TGTGCCAGCAATCAAGGGCCCGGAAACACCATATATTTT. Full variable domain (rest looked up from reference TRBV7-2 and TRBJ1-3): GAGVSQSPSNKVTEKGKDVELRCDPISGHTALYWYRQSLGQGLEFLIYFQGNSAPDKSGLPSDRFSAERTGGSVSTLTIQRTQQEDSAVYLCASNQGPGNTIYFGEGSWLTVV.

This clonotype was seen at least ten times. The genes are TRBV28 and TRBJ2-2, with 11 bases aligning to TRBD2. Germline values: CDR1 MDHEN, CDR2 SYDVKM. This CDR3 has 15 residues. V was clipped by 5 bases and J by 6 bases; unmatched bases: 5. In DNA form, the CDR3 reads TGTGCCAGCAGTCGTAGCGGGGGGGCCTCCGGGGAGCTGTTTTTT. It specifies CASSRSGGASGELFF.

Many counts were recorded for this clonotype. The V and J genes are TRBV20-1 and TRBJ2-1, with D possibly TRBD1 on 8 matching bases. The CDR3 has 15 amino acids. Germline V gene data show CDR1 as DFQATT and CDR2 as SNEGSKA (reference sequence). The CDR3 DNA reads TGCAGCGTAGTGGGGGGGGGACAGGATTACAATGAGCAGTTCTTC. Its translation is CSVVGGGQDYNEQFF.

The table lists this clonotype with a few counts. The J gene is TRBJ2-3, the V gene TRBV21-1; TRBD1 is the table's D call and was not checked against the DNA. TRBV21-1 is noted as a pseudogene. The CDR3 runs to 17 residues. The CDR3 here is CASSPWGDESSTDTQYF. The CDR3 nucleotides are TGTGCCAGCAGCCCCTGGGGGGATGAATCTAGCACAGATACGCAGTATTTT.

This clonotype occurred many times. This rearrangement joins TRBV9 to TRBJ2-2; D may be TRBD1 (5 bases). Germline V CDR1 and CDR2: SGDLS, YYNGEE. Trimming cost V 4 bases and J 4 bases, with 17 bases left between them. The CDR3 sequence is 16 residues long. CDR3 region: CASSIGPAGLTGELFF. The CDR3 DNA reads TGTGCCAGCAGCATCGGCCCGGCAGGGCTCACCGGGGAGCTGTTTTTT.

A remark on this clonotype: A much more abundant neighbour one base away suggests this may be a read error. This chain joins TRBV4-1 and TRBJ2-7; perhaps TRBD2 as D (7 bases). Germline CDR1 and CDR2: MGHRA and YSYEKL. Trimming took off 3 bases at V and 3 bases at J, with 21 bases between the two ends. CDR3 length: 17 residues. The DNA of the CDR3 is TGCGCCAGCAGCCATACTACAGGGCGGGGACTAATCTACGAGCAGTACTTC. It codes for CASSHTTGRGLIYEQYF.

This clonotype appeared many times. V usage is TRBV13 and J usage is TRBJ2-1; 7 nucleotides line up with TRBD2. The CDR3 runs 18 residues. Germline trimming cut 6 bases from V and 1 base from J; bases unmatched to any gene: 15. CDR1 and CDR2 from the germline V gene are PRHDT and FYEKMQ (reference sequence). The CDR3 region is CASRLRGEGRTSYNEQFF. CDR3 sequence (DNA): TGTGCCAGCAGATTAAGAGGGGAGGGCAGGACATCCTACAATGAGCAGTTCTTC. The whole variable domain, filled in from reference TRBV13 and TRBJ2-1, reads AAGVIQSPRHLIKEKRETATLKCYPIPRHDTVYWYQQGPGQDPQFLISFYEKMQSDKGSIPDRFSAQQFSDYHSELNMSSLELGDSALYFCASRLRGEGRTSYNEQFFGPGTRLTVL.